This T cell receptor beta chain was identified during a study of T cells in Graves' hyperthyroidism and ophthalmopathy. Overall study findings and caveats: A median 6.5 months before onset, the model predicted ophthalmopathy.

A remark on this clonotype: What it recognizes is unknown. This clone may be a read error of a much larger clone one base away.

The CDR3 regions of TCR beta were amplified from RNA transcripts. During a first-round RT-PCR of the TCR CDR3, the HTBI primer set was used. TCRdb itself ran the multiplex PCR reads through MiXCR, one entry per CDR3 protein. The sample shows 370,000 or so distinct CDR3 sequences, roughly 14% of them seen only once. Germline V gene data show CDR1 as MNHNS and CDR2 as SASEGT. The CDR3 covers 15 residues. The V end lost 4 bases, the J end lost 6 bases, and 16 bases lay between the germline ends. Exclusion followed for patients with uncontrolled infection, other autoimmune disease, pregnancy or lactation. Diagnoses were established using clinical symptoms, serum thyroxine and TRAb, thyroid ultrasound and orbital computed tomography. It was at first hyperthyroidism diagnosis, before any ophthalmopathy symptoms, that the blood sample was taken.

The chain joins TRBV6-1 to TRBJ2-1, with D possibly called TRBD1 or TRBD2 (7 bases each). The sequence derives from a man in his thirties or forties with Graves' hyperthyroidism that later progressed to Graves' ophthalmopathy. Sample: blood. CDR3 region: CASSGWSGGGNEQFF. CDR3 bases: TGTGCCAGCAGTGGATGGTCAGGGGGGGGCAATGAGCAGTTCTTC.